A selection of T cell receptor beta chains follows, all from one sample in a study of cytomegalovirus exposure and HLA in healthy donors. Using immunoSEQ multiplex PCR, the repertoire was profiled, and TCRdb retains in-frame clones only, with some absent. The sample lists about 200,000 clones, around four fifths occurring once. Sequencing was carried out using PBMCs. Receptor source: a man aged 45 to 65 in good health and CMV-seronegative. The CDR3 runs from the conserved cysteine through the conserved F or W. The order of the fields is D gene, V gene, J gene, clone size, CDR3 protein, CDR3 DNA. The D gene is left open where the match is weak. A clone size is listed for some rows: how often the clone was seen (once, few, many), or a class if it is expanded.

D: .; V: TRBV19; J: TRBJ2-1; size: few; CDR3: CASRPSSYNEQFF; DNA: TGTGCCAGTAGACCGAGCTCCTACAATGAGCAGTTCTTC
D: TRBD1; V: TRBV5-1; J: TRBJ1-2; size: .; CDR3: CASSPRDRGISMLDGYTF; DNA: TGCGCCAGCAGCCCACGGGACAGGGGGATAAGTATGTTAGACGGCTACACCTTC
D: .; V: TRBV6-1; J: TRBJ2-6; size: .; CDR3: CASRRPSSGANVLTF; DNA: TGTGCCAGCAGACGCCCCAGCTCTGGGGCCAACGTCCTGACTTTC
D: .; V: TRBV7-9; J: TRBJ1-3; size: .; CDR3: CASSLVVGRSGNTIYF; DNA: TGTGCCAGCAGCTTAGTGGTCGGTCGCTCTGGAAACACCATATATTTT
D: .; V: TRBV25-1; J: TRBJ1-6; size: .; CDR3: CASSDWAPNSPLHF; DNA: TGTGCCAGCAGTGATTGGGCTCCGAATTCACCCCTCCACTTT
D: .; V: TRBV27; J: TRBJ2-7; size: .; CDR3: CASKLEQGNGYEQYF; DNA: TGTGCCAGCAAACTGGAGCAGGGAAATGGTTACGAGCAGTACTTC
D: .; V: TRBV28; J: TRBJ2-7; size: .; CDR3: CASRQRRGTYEQYF; DNA: TGTGCCAGCAGGCAGAGAAGAGGCACCTACGAGCAGTACTTC
D: .; V: TRBV5-6; J: TRBJ2-7; size: few; CDR3: CASGGIYEQYF; DNA: TGTGCCAGCGGGGGGATCTACGAGCAGTACTTC
D: TRBD2; V: TRBV7-8; J: TRBJ2-7; size: .; CDR3: CASSRTSGIGEQYF; DNA: TGTGCCAGCAGCCGGACTAGCGGTATTGGCGAGCAGTACTTC
D: TRBD2; V: TRBV19; J: TRBJ2-6; size: .; CDR3: CASTLAGGPSGANVLTF; DNA: TGTGCCAGTACCCTGGCGGGAGGGCCCTCTGGGGCCAACGTCCTGACTTTC
D: TRBD2; V: TRBV5-6; J: TRBJ2-3; size: .; CDR3: CASTIPGGHTQYF; DNA: TGTGCCAGCACCATACCGGGGGGACATACGCAGTATTTT
D: .; V: TRBV6-1; J: TRBJ2-2; size: .; CDR3: CASSSGTGELFF; DNA: TGTGCCAGCAGTTCCGGCACCGGGGAGCTGTTTTTT
D: .; V: TRBV6-6; J: TRBJ2-3; size: .; CDR3: CASSPPLASTDTQYF; DNA: TGTGCCAGCTCCCCCCCCCTAGCTAGCACAGATACGCAGTATTTT
D: TRBD1; V: TRBV2; J: TRBJ2-2; size: once; CDR3: CASSRDSWVSGELFF; DNA: TGTGCCAGCAGTAGGGACAGCTGGGTTTCCGGGGAGCTGTTTTTT
D: .; V: TRBV6-5; J: TRBJ2-3; size: .; CDR3: CASSWGGAVGTDTQYF; DNA: TGTGCCAGCAGTTGGGGGGGGGCAGTGGGCACAGATACGCAGTATTTT
D: .; V: TRBV6-5; J: TRBJ1-2; size: few; CDR3: CASSSGPGGYTF; DNA: TGTGCCAGCAGTTCAGGGCCAGGAGGCTACACCTTC
D: TRBD2; V: TRBV7-3; J: TRBJ2-1; size: .; CDR3: CASSSLAGRRNEQFF; DNA: TGTGCCAGCAGCTCTTTAGCGGGACGGAGGAATGAGCAGTTCTTC
D: .; V: TRBV14; J: TRBJ2-4; size: .; CDR3: CASSQDPAGIQYF; DNA: TGTGCCAGCAGCCAAGATCCGGCGGGGATTCAGTACTTC
D: TRBD1; V: TRBV5-4; J: TRBJ2-3; size: few; CDR3: CASSPDRVYLPDTQYF; DNA: TGTGCCAGCAGCCCTGACAGGGTTTATCTACCAGATACGCAGTATTTT
D: TRBD1; V: TRBV11-1; J: TRBJ1-1; size: .; CDR3: CASSPWTGGVNTEAFF; DNA: TGTGCCAGCAGTCCTTGGACAGGGGGCGTGAACACTGAAGCTTTCTTT
D: TRBD2; V: TRBV11-2; J: TRBJ2-3; size: .; CDR3: CASSPGTSGDTQYF; DNA: TGTGCCAGCAGCCCCGGGACTAGCGGAGATACGCAGTATTTT
D: .; V: TRBV12-5; J: TRBJ1-5; size: .; CDR3: CASGLEGDQPQHF; DNA: TGTGCTAGTGGTTTGGAAGGGGATCAGCCCCAGCATTTT
D: TRBD1; V: TRBV7-9; J: TRBJ2-7; size: .; CDR3: CASSLPGGHEQYF; DNA: TGTGCCAGCAGCTTACCAGGGGGACACGAGCAGTACTTC
D: .; V: TRBV28; J: TRBJ2-2; size: .; CDR3: CASSLVLVRTGELFF; DNA: TGTGCCAGCAGTTTGGTGCTAGTCCGGACCGGGGAGCTGTTTTTT
D: .; V: TRBV7-3; J: TRBJ2-5; size: .; CDR3: CASSPLGDQETQYF; DNA: TGTGCCAGCAGCCCGTTAGGGGATCAAGAGACCCAGTACTTC
D: .; V: TRBV18; J: TRBJ1-5; size: .; CDR3: CASSPGQFQPQHF; DNA: TGTGCCAGCTCACCAGGACAATTTCAGCCCCAGCATTTT
D: TRBD2; V: TRBV14; J: TRBJ2-5; size: .; CDR3: CASSPGLAGRKETQYF; DNA: TGTGCCAGCAGCCCGGGACTAGCGGGAAGGAAAGAGACCCAGTACTTC
D: TRBD2; V: TRBV19; J: TRBJ2-5; size: .; CDR3: CASTPRYRGGETQYF; DNA: TGTGCCAGTACCCCCCGTTACCGGGGGGGTGAGACCCAGTACTTC
D: TRBD1; V: TRBV28; J: TRBJ1-3; size: .; CDR3: CASSRPGQSFSGNTIYF; DNA: TGTGCCAGCAGTCGACCGGGACAGTCATTCTCTGGAAACACCATATATTTT